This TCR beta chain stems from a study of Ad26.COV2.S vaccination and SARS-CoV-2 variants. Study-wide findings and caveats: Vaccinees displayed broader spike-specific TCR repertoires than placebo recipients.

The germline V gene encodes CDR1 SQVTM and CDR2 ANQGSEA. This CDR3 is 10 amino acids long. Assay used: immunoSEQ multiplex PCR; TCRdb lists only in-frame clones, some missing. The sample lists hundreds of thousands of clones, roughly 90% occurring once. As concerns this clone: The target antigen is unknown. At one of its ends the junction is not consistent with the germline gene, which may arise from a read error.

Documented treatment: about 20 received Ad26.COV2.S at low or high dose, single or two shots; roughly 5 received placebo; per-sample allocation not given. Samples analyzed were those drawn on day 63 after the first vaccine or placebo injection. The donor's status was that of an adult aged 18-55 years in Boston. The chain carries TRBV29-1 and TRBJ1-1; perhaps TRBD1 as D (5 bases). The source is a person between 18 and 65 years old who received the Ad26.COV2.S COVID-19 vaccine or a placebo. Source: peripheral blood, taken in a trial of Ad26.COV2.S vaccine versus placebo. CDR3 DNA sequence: TGCAGCGTTGATGTGGGGCCCGCCTCCTTT. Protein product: CSVDVGPASF.